This T cell receptor (beta chain) was identified during a study of CD8 T cells in Susac syndrome. Notes on the study in general: It was acknowledged in the study that the number of individuals who were included in its TCR sequencing and HLA analysis was relatively small.

This clonotype was seen a single time. Its target is unknown. The V gene lost 5 bases and the J gene lost 3 bases, with 14 bases spanning the gap. CDR3 length: 14 amino acids. An input of about 0.5 to 1 ug of RNA was subjected to reverse transcription using random hexamers. TCRdb re-analysed the immunoSEQ multiplex PCR reads in MiXCR, keeping a single row per CDR3 protein. Of 95,000 to 150,000 distinct CDR3 sequences in the sample, more than 80% are singletons; the top ten hold over 0.3%. The sample comprised CD8+ T cells from PBMCs. This chain links TRBV12-3 or TRBV12-4 with TRBJ2-7, with a possible D match to TRBD1 (6 bases). This clonotype originated in a human donor with multiple sclerosis. CDR3 protein: CASSLPGHLYEQYF. In DNA, the CDR3 is TGTGCCAGCAGTCTTCCGGGACACCTCTACGAGCAGTACTTC.